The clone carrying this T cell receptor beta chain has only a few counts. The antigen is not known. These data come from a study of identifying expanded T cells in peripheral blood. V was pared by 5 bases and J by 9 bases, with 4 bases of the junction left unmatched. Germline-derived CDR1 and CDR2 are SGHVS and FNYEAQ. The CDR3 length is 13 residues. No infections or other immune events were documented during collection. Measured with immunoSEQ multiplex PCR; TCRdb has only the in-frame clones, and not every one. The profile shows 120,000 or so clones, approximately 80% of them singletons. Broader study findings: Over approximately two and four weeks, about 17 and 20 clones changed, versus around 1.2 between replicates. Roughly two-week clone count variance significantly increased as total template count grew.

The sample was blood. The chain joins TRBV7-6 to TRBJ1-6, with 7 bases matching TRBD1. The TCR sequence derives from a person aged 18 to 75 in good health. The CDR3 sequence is CASSSRQGSPLHF. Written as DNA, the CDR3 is TGTGCCAGCAGCAGCCGACAGGGTTCACCCCTCCACTTT.